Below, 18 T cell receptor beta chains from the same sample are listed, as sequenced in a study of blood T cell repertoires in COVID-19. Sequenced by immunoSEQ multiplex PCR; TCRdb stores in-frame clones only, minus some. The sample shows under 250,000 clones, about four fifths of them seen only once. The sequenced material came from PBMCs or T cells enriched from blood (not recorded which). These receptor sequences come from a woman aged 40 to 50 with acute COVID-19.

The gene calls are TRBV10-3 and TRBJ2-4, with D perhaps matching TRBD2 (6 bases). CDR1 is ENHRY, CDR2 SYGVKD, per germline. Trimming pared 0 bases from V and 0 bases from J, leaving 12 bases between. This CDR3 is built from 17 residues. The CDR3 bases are TGTGCCATCAGTGAGTCAGCGGGCCGCATAGCCAAAAACATTCAGTACTTC. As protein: CAISESAGRIAKNIQYF.

CDR3 in amino acids: CASSSGLAGVFRETQYF. In nucleotides, the CDR3 is TGTGCCAGCAGCTCGGGACTAGCGGGGGTATTCCGAGAGACCCAGTACTTC. V gene TRBV7-2 combines with J gene TRBJ2-5, with 14 bases that match TRBD2. The germline gives CDR1 SGHTA, CDR2 FQGNSA. This CDR3 has 17 residues. The trim removed 4 bases at V and 4 bases at J, leaving 8 bases unmatched.

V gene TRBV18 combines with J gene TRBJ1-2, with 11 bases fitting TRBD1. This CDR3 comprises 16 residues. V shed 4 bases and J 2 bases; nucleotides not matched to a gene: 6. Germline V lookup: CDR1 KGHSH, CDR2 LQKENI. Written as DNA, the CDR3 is TGTGCCAGCTCACAAGGGACAGGGGGGCAGAACTATGGCTACACCTTC. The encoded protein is CASSQGTGGQNYGYTF.

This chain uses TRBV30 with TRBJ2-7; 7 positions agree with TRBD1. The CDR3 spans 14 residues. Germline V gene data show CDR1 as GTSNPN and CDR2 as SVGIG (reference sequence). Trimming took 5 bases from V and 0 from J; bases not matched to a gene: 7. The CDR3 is CAWVDRAFSYEQYF. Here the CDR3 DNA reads TGTGCCTGGGTTGACAGGGCCTTCTCCTACGAGCAGTACTTC. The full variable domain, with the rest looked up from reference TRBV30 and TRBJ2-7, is SQTIHQWPATLVQPVGSPLSLECTVEGTSNPNLYWYRQAAGRGLQLLFYSVGIGQISSEVPQNLSASRPQDRQFILSSKKLLLSDSGFYLCAWVDRAFSYEQYFGPGTRLTVT.

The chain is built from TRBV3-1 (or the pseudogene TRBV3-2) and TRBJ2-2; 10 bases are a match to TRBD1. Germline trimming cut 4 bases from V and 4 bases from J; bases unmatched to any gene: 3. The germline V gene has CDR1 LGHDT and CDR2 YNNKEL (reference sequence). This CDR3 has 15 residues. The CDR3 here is CASSLRQGATGELFF. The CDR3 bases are TGTGCCAGCAGCCTCCGACAGGGGGCCACCGGGGAGCTGTTTTTT.

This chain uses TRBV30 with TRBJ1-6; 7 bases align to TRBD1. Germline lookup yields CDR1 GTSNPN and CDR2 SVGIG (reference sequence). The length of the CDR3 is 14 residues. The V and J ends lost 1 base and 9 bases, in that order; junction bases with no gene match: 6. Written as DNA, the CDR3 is TGTGCCTGGAGTGGACAGGGACGGGGTTCACCCCTCCACTTT. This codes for CAWSGQGRGSPLHF.

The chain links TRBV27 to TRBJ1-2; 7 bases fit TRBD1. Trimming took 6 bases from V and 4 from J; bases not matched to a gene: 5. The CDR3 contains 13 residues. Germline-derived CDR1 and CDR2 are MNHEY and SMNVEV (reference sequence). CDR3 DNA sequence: TGTGCCAGCAGGCCCGACAGGGCCTATGGCTACACCTTC. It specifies CASRPDRAYGYTF.

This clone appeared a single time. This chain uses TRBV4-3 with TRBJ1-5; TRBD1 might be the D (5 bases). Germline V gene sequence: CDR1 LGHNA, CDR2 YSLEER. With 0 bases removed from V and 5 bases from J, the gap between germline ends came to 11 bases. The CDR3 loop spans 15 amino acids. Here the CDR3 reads CASSQDSRTHQPQHF. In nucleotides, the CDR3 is TGCGCCAGCAGCCAAGATTCAAGGACACATCAGCCCCAGCATTTT.

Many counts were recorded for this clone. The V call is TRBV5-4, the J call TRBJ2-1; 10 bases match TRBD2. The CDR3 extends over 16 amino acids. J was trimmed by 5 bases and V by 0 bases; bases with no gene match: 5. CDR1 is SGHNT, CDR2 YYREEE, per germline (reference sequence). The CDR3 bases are TGTGCCAGCAGCTTGGGTATAGCGGGGGGTGACAATGAGCAGTTCTTC. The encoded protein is CASSLGIAGGDNEQFF.

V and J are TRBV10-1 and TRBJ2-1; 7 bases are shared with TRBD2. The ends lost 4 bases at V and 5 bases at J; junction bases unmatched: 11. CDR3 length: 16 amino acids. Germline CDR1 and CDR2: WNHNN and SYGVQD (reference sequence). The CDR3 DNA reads TGCGCCAGCAGTGGCCCGAGCGGGGCGTTGGACAATGAGCAGTTCTTC. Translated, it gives CASSGPSGALDNEQFF.

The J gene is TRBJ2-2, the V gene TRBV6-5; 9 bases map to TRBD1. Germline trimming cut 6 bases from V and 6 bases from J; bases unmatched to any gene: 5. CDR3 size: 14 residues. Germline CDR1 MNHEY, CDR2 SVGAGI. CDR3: CASSGDRAAGELFF. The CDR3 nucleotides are TGTGCCAGCAGCGGGGACAGGGCGGCCGGGGAGCTGTTTTTT.

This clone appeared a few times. The CDR3 reads CASSCLRGEGFSNQPQHF. CDR3 DNA: TGCGCCAGCAGCTGCCTTCGGGGGGAGGGGTTTAGCAATCAGCCCCAGCATTTT. The genes are TRBV5-1 and TRBJ1-5; D might be TRBD1 (5 bases). Trimming pared 3 bases from V and 0 bases from J, leaving 19 bases between. Germline CDR1 reads SGHRS; CDR2 reads YFSETQ. The CDR3 runs to 18 residues. Filled out from reference TRBV5-1 and TRBJ1-5, the complete variable domain reads KAGVTQTPRYLIKTRGQQVTLSCSPISGHRSVSWYQQTPGQGLQFLFEYFSETQRNKGNFPGRFSGRQFSNSRSEMNVSTLELGDSALYLCASSCLRGEGFSNQPQHFGDGTRLSIL.

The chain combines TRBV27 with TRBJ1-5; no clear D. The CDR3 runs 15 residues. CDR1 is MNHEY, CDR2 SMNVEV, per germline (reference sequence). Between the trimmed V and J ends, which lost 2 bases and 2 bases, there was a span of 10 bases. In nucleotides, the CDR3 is TGTGCCAGCAGTTTAACGGGAGCGGGCAATCAGCCCCAGCATTTT. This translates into CASSLTGAGNQPQHF.

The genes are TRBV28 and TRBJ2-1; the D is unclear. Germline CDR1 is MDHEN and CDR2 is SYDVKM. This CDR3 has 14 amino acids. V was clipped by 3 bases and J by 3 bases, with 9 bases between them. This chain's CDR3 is CASSLRTRYNEQFF. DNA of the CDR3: TGTGCCAGCAGTTTGAGAACGCGCTACAATGAGCAGTTCTTC.

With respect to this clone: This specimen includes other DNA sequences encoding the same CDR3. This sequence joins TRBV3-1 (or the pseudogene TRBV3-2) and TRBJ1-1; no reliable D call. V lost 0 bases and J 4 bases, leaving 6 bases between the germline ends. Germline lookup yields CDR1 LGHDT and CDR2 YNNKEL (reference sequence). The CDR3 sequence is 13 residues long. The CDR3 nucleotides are TGTGCCAGCAGCCAAGAGAGAGGCACTGAAGCTTTCTTT. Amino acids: CASSQERGTEAFF.

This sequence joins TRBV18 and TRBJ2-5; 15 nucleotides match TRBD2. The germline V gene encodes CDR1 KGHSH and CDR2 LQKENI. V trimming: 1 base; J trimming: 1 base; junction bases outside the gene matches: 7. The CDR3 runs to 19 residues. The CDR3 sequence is CASSPLGTSGRRGQETQYF. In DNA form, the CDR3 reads TGTGCCAGCTCACCACTCGGGACTAGCGGGAGGAGGGGCCAAGAGACCCAGTACTTC. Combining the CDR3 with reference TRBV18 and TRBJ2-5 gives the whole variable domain NAGVMQNPRHLVRRRGQEARLRCSPMKGHSHVYWYRQLPEEGLKFMVYLQKENIIDESGMPKERFSAEFPKEGPSILRIQQVVRGDSAAYFCASSPLGTSGRRGQETQYFGPGTRLLVL.

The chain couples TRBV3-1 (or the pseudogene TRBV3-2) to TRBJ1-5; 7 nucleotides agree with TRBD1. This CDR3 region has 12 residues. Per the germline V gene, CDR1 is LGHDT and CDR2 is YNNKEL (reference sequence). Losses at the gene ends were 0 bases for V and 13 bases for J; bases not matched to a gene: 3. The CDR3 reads CASSQDTGVQHF. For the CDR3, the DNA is TGTGCCAGCAGCCAAGATACAGGGGTTCAGCATTTT.

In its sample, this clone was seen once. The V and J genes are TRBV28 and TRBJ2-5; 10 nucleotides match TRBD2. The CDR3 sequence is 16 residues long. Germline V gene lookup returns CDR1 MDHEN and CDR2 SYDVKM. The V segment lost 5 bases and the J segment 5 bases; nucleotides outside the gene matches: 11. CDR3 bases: TGTGCCAGCAGTGATAGCGGGGGGAGATTTAGGGAGACCCAGTACTTC. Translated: CASSDSGGRFRETQYF.